These 15 T cell receptor beta chains were sequenced from one sample in a study of CD8 T cells in Susac syndrome. An input of roughly 0.5 to 1 ug of RNA was subjected to reverse transcription using random hexamers. MiXCR, applied by TCRdb to the immunoSEQ multiplex PCR reads, yields one record per CDR3 protein. The table has roughly 200,000 distinct CDR3 sequences, roughly 92% seen once. Material: CD4+ T cells from PBMCs. These receptors all stem from a human donor in good health.

The rearrangement uses TRBV3-1 and TRBJ1-5; 7 positions match TRBD1. Trimming cost V 11 bases and J 2 bases; bases outside gene matches: 12. CDR3 length equals 15 residues. From germline, CDR1 is LGHDT and CDR2 YNNKEL (reference sequence). The CDR3 is CAAGTDARGNQPQHF. The CDR3 DNA reads as TGTGCCGCCGGGACAGACGCAAGAGGCAATCAGCCCCAGCATTTT.

The genes are TRBV5-1 and TRBJ1-2, with 10 bases that match TRBD1. The CDR3 totals 14 residues. Germline CDR1 and CDR2: SGHRS and YFSETQ. With V trimmed by 0 bases and J by 8 bases, 4 bases remained unmatched. The CDR3 region has the DNA TGCGCCAGCAGCTTGGCGGACAGGGGGTACGGCTACACCTTC. Translating it yields CASSLADRGYGYTF.

The chain carries TRBV7-9 and TRBJ2-7; maybe TRBD2 (5 bases). The ends were cut back, 6 bases at V and 4 bases at J, with 16 bases in the middle. This CDR3 comprises 14 residues. Germline CDR1 SEHNR, CDR2 FQNEAQ (reference sequence). The CDR3 nucleotides read TGTGCCAGCAGTGGAGGAGGCCAAGGTTACGAGCAGTACTTC. Encoded protein: CASSGGGQGYEQYF.

The CDR3 sequence is CSASPRGSRGYGYTF. The CDR3 nucleotides are TGCAGTGCTAGCCCCAGGGGATCCAGGGGCTATGGCTACACCTTC. V gene TRBV20-1 combines with J gene TRBJ1-2; D might be TRBD1 (6 bases). The CDR3 contains 15 residues. Germline V gene sequence: CDR1 DFQATT, CDR2 SNEGSKA (reference sequence). Trimming took off 3 bases at V and 4 bases at J, with 18 bases between the two ends.

The chain employs TRBV12-3 or TRBV12-4 and TRBJ2-2, with a possible D match to TRBD1 (5 bases). V shed 2 bases and J shed 4 bases, with 11 bases lying between them. CDR3 length: 15 amino acids. The CDR3 reads CASSLRQGGTGELFF. The CDR3 region has the DNA TGTGCCAGCAGTTTAAGGCAGGGCGGCACCGGGGAGCTGTTTTTT.

The chain is built from TRBV24-1 and TRBJ2-1; 8 nucleotides line up with TRBD1. The CDR3 contains 16 residues. With V trimmed by 1 base and J by 5 bases, 6 bases remained unmatched. Germline values: CDR1 KGHDR, CDR2 SFDVKD. In DNA, the CDR3 is TGTGCCACCAGTGATTTACAGGGGGTAGGTCACAATGAGCAGTTCTTC. Encoded protein: CATSDLQGVGHNEQFF.

The genes are TRBV7-9 and TRBJ1-5; D gene ambiguous. The CDR3 contains 16 residues. Germline CDR1 reads SEHNR; CDR2 reads FQNEAQ (reference sequence). Trimming removed 3 bases from V and 0 bases from J, with 12 bases in between. The CDR3 here is CASSLSALSSNQPQHF. The CDR3 coding sequence is TGTGCCAGCAGCTTGTCGGCACTTTCTAGCAATCAGCCCCAGCATTTT. The entire variable domain, with the rest obtained from reference TRBV7-9 and TRBJ1-5, is as follows: DTGVSQNPRHKITKRGQNVTFRCDPISEHNRLYWYRQTLGQGPEFLTYFQNEAQLEKSRLLSDRFSAERPKGSFSTLEIQRTEQGDSAMYLCASSLSALSSNQPQHFGDGTRLSIL.

Notes on this clonotype: The junction departs from germline at one end; a sequencing error may be responsible. The chain is built from TRBV5-6 and TRBJ1-1; 7 positions agree with TRBD1. Per germline, CDR1 SGHDT and CDR2 YYEEEE. The CDR3 is 13 residues long. The CDR3 DNA sequence: TGTGCCAGCAGACGGACAGGTTCACCACTCGGTCCCTTT. The encoded protein is CASRRTGSPLGPF.

This chain uses TRBV19 with TRBJ1-2; 7 bases are a match to TRBD1. Germline V CDR1 and CDR2: LNHDA, SQIVND (reference sequence). The V and J ends lost 7 bases and 2 bases, in that order; junction bases with no gene match: 4. This CDR3 spans 13 amino acids. In DNA, the CDR3 is TGTGCCAGTACCTCGGACAGGAACTATGGCTACACCTTC. This encodes CASTSDRNYGYTF.

The chain has TRBV4-3 and TRBJ2-3, with 7 bases that match TRBD1. Germline CDR1 reads LGHNA; CDR2 reads YSLEER. Losses at the gene ends were 7 bases for V and 4 bases for J; bases not matched to a gene: 11. The CDR3 extends over 15 amino acids. In DNA form, the CDR3 reads TGCGCCAGCAAACCAAGACAGGGCGGGCCAGATACGCAGTATTTT. Translation gives CASKPRQGGPDTQYF.

The chain carries TRBV19 and TRBJ1-5; no definite D call. This CDR3 has 13 residues. Looked up from germline, CDR1 is LNHDA and CDR2 is SQIVND (reference sequence). V was clipped by 4 bases and J by 6 bases, with 10 bases between them. The CDR3 DNA sequence: TGTGCCAGTAGTACCCCCCCCAGTCAGCCCCAGCATTTT. This codes for CASSTPPSQPQHF.

V gene TRBV24-1 combines with J gene TRBJ2-4, with D possibly matching TRBD2 (6 bases). In germline, CDR1 is KGHDR, CDR2 SFDVKD. Trimming removed 6 bases at V and 10 bases at J, with 12 bases between. This CDR3 spans 12 amino acids. Written as DNA, the CDR3 is TGTGCCACCAGTCTCGGGGCGGGGATTCAGTACTTC. Translation gives CATSLGAGIQYF.

The chain uses TRBV30 and TRBJ2-5; a weak D match, TRBD2 (5 bases). CDR1 GTSNPN and CDR2 SVGIG come from the germline V gene (reference sequence). CDR3 length: 13 amino acids. Trimming took 7 bases from V and 4 from J, leaving 16 bases between them. The DNA for the CDR3 is TGTGCCTTACGGACTGTCGTGGGAGAGACCCAGTACTTC. Translation: CALRTVVGETQYF.

This sequence joins TRBV2 and TRBJ2-1; D ambiguous. Germline loops: CDR1 SNHLY, CDR2 FYNNEI. This CDR3 is 11 amino acids long. Trimming took off 6 bases at V and 10 bases at J, with 10 bases between the two ends. CDR3 nucleotide sequence: TGTGCCAGCAGCCCGGATAAGGAGCAGTTCTTC. It specifies CASSPDKEQFF.

The chain employs TRBV19 and TRBJ2-6; a weak D match, TRBD1 (5 bases). V lost 2 bases and J lost 2, with 16 bases in between. This CDR3 is 18 amino acids long. The V gene's germline CDR1 is LNHDA and CDR2 SQIVND (reference sequence). CDR3 amino acids: CASSISQGTWAGANVLTF. In nucleotides, the CDR3 is TGTGCCAGTAGTATATCTCAGGGTACTTGGGCTGGGGCCAACGTCCTGACTTTC.